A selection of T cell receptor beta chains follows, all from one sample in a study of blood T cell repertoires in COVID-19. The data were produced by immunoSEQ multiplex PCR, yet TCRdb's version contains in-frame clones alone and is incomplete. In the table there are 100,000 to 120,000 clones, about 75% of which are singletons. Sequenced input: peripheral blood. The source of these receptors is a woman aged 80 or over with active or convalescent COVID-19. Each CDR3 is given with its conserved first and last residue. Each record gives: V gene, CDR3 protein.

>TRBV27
CASSGTGGIADTQYF
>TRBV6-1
CASSEARRRGVYEQYF
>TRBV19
CASSRRGDGAEAFF
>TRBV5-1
CASSLNPEDQPQHF
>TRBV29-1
CSVDPWSAPVGEETQYF
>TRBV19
CASRPPEWTGPKGPQHF
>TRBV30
CAWTLDRGLGYTF
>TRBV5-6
CASSLQRRYGYTF
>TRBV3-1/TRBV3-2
CASSRDTTQETQYF
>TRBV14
CASSSRQADEKLFF
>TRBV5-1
CASSRGTRGETQYF
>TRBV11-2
CASRRTGAVNNEQFF
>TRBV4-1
CASSQDHTPRGVIGTQYF
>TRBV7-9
CASSPDRTIYEQYF
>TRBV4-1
CASSETGFKRYTEAFF
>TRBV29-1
CSVETGVYYEQYF
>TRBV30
CAWGTGGTNEKLFF
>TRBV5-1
CASSLGQGDEKLFF
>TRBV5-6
CASSLAGTEKLFF
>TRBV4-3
CASSQGRVDNYGYTF
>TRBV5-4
CASKAGDTQYF
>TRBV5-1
CASSLYWTSEAEQYF
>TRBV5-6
CASSLWRGTIYF
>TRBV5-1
CASSIEPNSYNEQFF
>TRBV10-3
CAISTAWGGHEQYF
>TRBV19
CATKEPGQKNIQYF
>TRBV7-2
CASSLAPSGRAVVNEQFF
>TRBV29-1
CSVEGTSGSISEQFF
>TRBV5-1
CASSSIDLLRGNSPLHF
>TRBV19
CASSMGGITGYGYTF
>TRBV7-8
CASSTERDRGYNEQFF
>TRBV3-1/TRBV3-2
CASSLGTGELSSPLHF
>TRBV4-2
CASSQDPTGQLNTEAFF
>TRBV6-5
CASSYSHRVWEAFF
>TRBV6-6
CASSLTRVAKNIQYF
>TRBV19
CASSEQGTNTEAFF
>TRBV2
CASSDSGLAGGPGELFF
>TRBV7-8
CASSLSPSGSISDEQFF
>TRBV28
CASSLGLAGGPRTGELFF
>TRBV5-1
CASSLQQGASEQYF
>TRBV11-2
CASSSLNRVRNEQFF
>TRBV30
CACRTSGSDTGELFF
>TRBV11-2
CASSLDMFSYEQYF
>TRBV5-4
CASSLGGKAAAFF
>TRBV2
CASGDYGGRNSPLHF
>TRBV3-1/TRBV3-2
CASSQGSKRRYQETQYF
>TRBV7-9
CASSLHWPGELFF
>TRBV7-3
CASSQRLAGGNEQFF
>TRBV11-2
CASSLDGQGAWETQYF
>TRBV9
CASTKGELFEGYTF
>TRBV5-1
CASSLAVGSPHGYTF
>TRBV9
CASSVTSGSYNEQFF
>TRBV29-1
CSVGPSGTDTQYF
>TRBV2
CASSEMVSGITFYEQYF
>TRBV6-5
CASSYSRGGSYNEQFF
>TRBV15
CATSSLQGTSGFSGTQYF
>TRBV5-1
CASSQGTGSETQYF
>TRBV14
CASSPLTSGVRDQYF
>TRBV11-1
CASSLGDSYYEQYF
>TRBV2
CASSQQREGYEQYF